The 20 T cell receptor beta chains in this list originate from one sample, sequenced in a study of blood T cell repertoires in COVID-19. Repertoires were generated with immunoSEQ multiplex PCR, while TCRdb's copy carries only in-frame clones and drops some. The table records roughly 180,000 clones, about 78% of them present only once. Sequencing was performed on peripheral blood. These receptors all stem from a woman in her forties or fifties with active or convalescent COVID-19.

The rearrangement uses TRBV5-6 and TRBJ2-7, with a tentative D call TRBD1 (5 bases). The V end lost 0 bases, the J end lost 0 bases, and 13 bases lay between the germline ends. Germline assignment: CDR1 SGHDT and CDR2 YYEEEE. This CDR3 is built from 16 residues. The CDR3: CASSLALGQSSYEQYF. Here the CDR3 DNA reads TGTGCCAGCAGCTTGGCCTTGGGGCAGAGCTCCTACGAGCAGTACTTC.

V and J are TRBV28 and TRBJ1-6, with 7 bases matching TRBD1. Germline trimming cut 2 bases from V and 7 bases from J; bases unmatched to any gene: 5. Germline CDR1 is MDHEN and CDR2 is SYDVKM. The CDR3 runs to 15 residues. The DNA for the CDR3 is TGTGCCAGCAGTTTAGGACAGGCGAGGAATTCACCCCTCCACTTT. Its translation: CASSLGQARNSPLHF.

The V call is TRBV19, the J call TRBJ1-5; tentatively, D is TRBD1 (6 bases). This CDR3 is built from 14 residues. V was pared by 2 bases and J by 7 bases, with 12 bases between. Germline V gene data show CDR1 as LNHDA and CDR2 as SQIVND (reference sequence). The DNA for the CDR3 is TGTGCCAGTAGTATAAACAGGGTCGGCCAGCCCCAGCATTTT. Amino acids: CASSINRVGQPQHF.

The chain carries TRBV29-1 and TRBJ1-2; D is perhaps TRBD1 (5 bases). V lost 2 bases and J lost 1, with 14 bases in between. This CDR3 contains 15 residues. Germline assignment: CDR1 SQVTM and CDR2 ANQGSEA. CDR3 protein: CSVEKGPGNNYGYTF. CDR3 in DNA: TGCAGCGTTGAAAAGGGGCCAGGTAATAACTATGGCTACACCTTC.

This clone was detected once. The V call is TRBV3-1 (or the pseudogene TRBV3-2), the J call TRBJ2-5, with 11 bases lining up with TRBD2. Per the germline V gene, CDR1 is LGHDT and CDR2 is YNNKEL (reference sequence). The CDR3 has 16 amino acids. Trimming cost V 4 bases and J 4 bases; bases outside gene matches: 8. The CDR3, as DNA: TGTGCCAGCAGCCCCCGGGCTAGCGGGAGGCCAGAGACCCAGTACTTC. Translated: CASSPRASGRPETQYF.

The J gene is TRBJ2-7, the V gene TRBV5-1; D may be TRBD1 (7 bases). V was shortened by 4 bases and J by 2 bases, with 16 bases between the two germline ends. The V gene's germline CDR1 is SGHRS and CDR2 YFSETQ. The CDR3 runs 15 residues. CDR3 protein: CASSQEGALTYEQYF. The CDR3, as DNA: TGCGCCAGCAGCCAGGAGGGGGCCCTTACCTACGAGCAGTACTTC.

The chain links TRBV6-2 or TRBV6-3 to TRBJ1-5, with D possibly TRBD1 on 6 matching bases. Trimming pared 0 bases from V and 1 base from J, leaving 13 bases between. The germline gives CDR1 MNHEY, CDR2 SVGEGT. The CDR3 sequence is 17 residues long. CDR3 amino acids: CASSYSSGTKSNQPQHF. The CDR3 bases are TGTGCCAGCAGTTACTCTTCCGGGACAAAGAGCAATCAGCCCCAGCATTTT.

Only a few counts were recorded for this clone. This chain uses TRBV6-5 with TRBJ1-3; D gene uncertain. The CDR3 has 12 amino acids. CDR1 is MNHEY, CDR2 SVGAGI, per germline. The V end was cut by 7 bases, the J end by 0 bases, with 4 bases between. CDR3 residues: CASTSSGNTIYF. The CDR3 nucleotides are TGTGCCAGCACCAGCTCTGGAAACACCATATATTTT.

This chain joins TRBV11-3 and TRBJ2-5; unclear D gene. Germline-derived CDR1 and CDR2 are SGHNT and YENEEA. V was cut by 2 bases and J by 5 bases, with 9 bases left in between. This CDR3 spans 13 amino acids. CDR3: CASSLNWAETQYF. CDR3 coding DNA: TGTGCCAGCAGCTTAAATTGGGCGGAGACCCAGTACTTC.

The V gene is TRBV21-1, the J gene TRBJ1-2; the table's D gene call, TRBD1, was not cross checked with the DNA. TRBV21-1 is a pseudogene locus. CDR3 length equals 18 residues. The CDR3 DNA is TGTGCCAGCAGCCCACCAAACAGGGTTCACCTATGCAACTATGGCTACACCTTC. Its translation is CASSPPNRVHLCNYGYTF.

This clone was found a few times. The V call is TRBV29-1, the J call TRBJ2-7; D call uncertain. With 7 bases removed from V and 3 bases from J, the gap between germline ends came to 10 bases. The CDR3 extends over 11 amino acids. The germline gives CDR1 SQVTM, CDR2 ANQGSEA. The CDR3 coding sequence is TGCAGCGCAAGCTTCGGCTACGAGCAGTACTTC. Its protein product is CSASFGYEQYF.

CDR3 nucleotide sequence: TGTGCAAGTCGCTCCCCTCGCCTGATACTTGAGCAGTTCTTC. Translated, it gives CASRSPRLILEQFF. V and J are TRBV12-2 and TRBJ2-1; the table calls TRBD2, which could not be checked here. TRBV12-2 is designated a pseudogene. The CDR3 sequence is 14 residues long.

The chain links TRBV29-1 to TRBJ1-1, with TRBD1 as a possible D gene (6 bases). The CDR3 is made up of 13 amino acids. Germline loops: CDR1 SQVTM, CDR2 ANQGSEA. Trimming removed 3 bases from V and 7 bases from J, with 15 bases in between. The CDR3 nucleotides are TGCAGCGTTGATGGGGAATCGGGACATGAAGCTTTCTTT. It translates to CSVDGESGHEAFF.

This clone appeared a single time. The chain combines TRBV2 with TRBJ1-1; D gene unclear. V was cut by 4 bases and J by 0 bases, with 12 bases left in between. The germline V gene has CDR1 SNHLY and CDR2 FYNNEI. This CDR3 has 15 residues. In nucleotides, the CDR3 is TGTGCCAGCAGTGCAGCAGAGAGGATGAACACTGAAGCTTTCTTT. Translated: CASSAAERMNTEAFF.

The V and J genes are TRBV5-5 and TRBJ1-1; D is possibly TRBD1 (6 bases). V lost 0 bases to trimming and J lost 5 bases, with 11 bases between them. Germline V gene data show CDR1 as SGHKS and CDR2 as YYEKEE (reference sequence). The CDR3 length is 14 residues. The CDR3 DNA sequence: TGTGCCAGCAGCTTGGTCTCAGGGGTGACTGAAGCTTTCTTT. This codes for CASSLVSGVTEAFF.

V is TRBV27 and J is TRBJ1-6, with TRBD1 matching over 10 bases. The CDR3 consists of 15 residues. Germline V gives CDR1 MNHEY, CDR2 SMNVEV (reference sequence). The V gene end was trimmed by 3 bases and the J gene end by 11 bases; junction bases not matched to a gene: 7. CDR3 DNA: TGTGCCAGCAGTTTCGGGGACAGGGGAACAACACCCCTCCACTTT. It specifies CASSFGDRGTTPLHF.

This sequence joins TRBV27 and TRBJ1-1; the D is unclear. There are 16 residues in the CDR3. Germline CDR1 MNHEY, CDR2 SMNVEV (reference sequence). With 5 bases removed from V and 1 base from J, the gap between germline ends came to 17 bases. CDR3 nucleotide sequence: TGTGCCAGCAGTCAAAAGACACCCTACGCGAACACTGAAGCTTTCTTT. The encoded protein is CASSQKTPYANTEAFF.

The chain couples TRBV3-1 (or the pseudogene TRBV3-2) to TRBJ1-5; D is possibly TRBD1 (5 bases). The ends were cut back, 0 bases at V and 9 bases at J, with 9 bases in the middle. The CDR3 consists of 13 residues. Germline V gives CDR1 LGHDT, CDR2 YNNKEL (reference sequence). The CDR3 here is CASSQDRDRPQHF. Here the CDR3 DNA reads TGTGCCAGCAGCCAAGACAGGGATCGGCCCCAGCATTTT.

The chain combines TRBV7-2 with TRBJ1-6; 7 nucleotides line up with TRBD1. The germline V gene encodes CDR1 SGHTA and CDR2 FQGNSA. The CDR3 is made up of 15 amino acids. The V segment lost 2 bases and the J segment 7 bases; nucleotides outside the gene matches: 5. The CDR3 is CASSLRTGENSPLHF. The CDR3, as DNA: TGTGCCAGCAGCTTACGTACAGGGGAAAATTCACCCCTCCACTTT.

The V call is TRBV28, the J call TRBJ1-6, with TRBD1 matching over 11 bases. V shed 6 bases, J shed 12 bases, and the junction held 7 bases outside the gene matches. The germline CDR1 and CDR2 sequences are MDHEN and SYDVKM. CDR3 length equals 14 residues. The CDR3 DNA reads TGTGCCAGCAGCCCGGGACAGGGGGTTGGACCCCTCCACTTT. This gives the protein CASSPGQGVGPLHF.